This T cell receptor (beta chain) derives from a study of blood T cell repertoires in COVID-19. Study background: Recovery meant two consecutive negative NP/OP PCR tests, professional clearance, or resolved symptoms. The samples span acute and convalescent COVID-19 from the United States, Italy and Spain.

Original handling: Estimates of nucleated cell counts were drawn from the amplification of reference gene primers. Sequencing was performed with immunoSEQ multiplex PCR; in TCRdb, only in-frame clones are kept and a portion is missing. V, J and clone size reflect that table, while D and trimming were determined from the DNA. In the table there are 350,000 to 450,000 clones, around 87% of which are singletons. CDR3 length equals 13 residues. Germline CDR1 reads SGHTA; CDR2 reads FQGNSA. V shed 5 bases, J shed 5 bases, and the junction held 5 bases outside the gene matches. The specimen sequenced was PBMCs or T cells enriched from blood (not recorded which). The chain recombines TRBV7-2 with TRBJ2-7, with 8 bases that match TRBD1. This TCR derives from a man aged 35-49 years in a cohort exposed to, infected with or recovered from COVID-19 (not recorded which). The CDR3 region is CASSPDRVNEQYF. CDR3 sequence (DNA): TGTGCCAGCAGCCCGGACAGGGTCAACGAGCAGTACTTC.